Each of the 31 T cell receptor beta chains below was sequenced from the same sample in a study of cytotoxic CD8 clonotypes in ibrutinib-treated CLL. The repertoire was sequenced with immunoSEQ multiplex PCR; TCRdb's copy has only in-frame clones and lacks some. This repertoire shows fewer than 400,000 clones, over 55% found once; its top ten account for around 6.6%. The sequencing here drew on PBMCs, taken after 36 months of ibrutinib treatment. These receptors all come from a human donor with chronic lymphocytic leukemia.

V gene TRBV27 combines with J gene TRBJ2-2; TRBD1 matches 8 bases. The germline V gene encodes CDR1 MNHEY and CDR2 SMNVEV (reference sequence). The trim removed 6 bases at V and 8 bases at J, leaving 8 bases unmatched. This CDR3 has 14 amino acids. CDR3 nucleotides: TGTGCCAGCAGCGCGACAGGGGTTGGAGGGGAGCTGTTTTTT. Amino acids: CASSATGVGGELFF.

This clone came up once. This chain connects TRBV7-6 to TRBJ2-2, with 8 bases lining up with TRBD2. After removal of 4 bases from V and 3 bases from J, the junction contained 16 bases not matched to a gene. The CDR3 spans 19 residues. CDR1 is SGHVS and CDR2 is FNYEAQ in the germline V gene. CDR3 amino acids: CASSSLLSSGTIHTGELFF. CDR3 sequence (DNA): TGTGCCAGCAGCTCCCTATTGAGTAGCGGGACTATTCACACCGGGGAGCTGTTTTTT.

This clone occurred once. V is TRBV5-4 and J is TRBJ2-7, with a possible D match to TRBD2 (6 bases). Germline lookup yields CDR1 SGHNT and CDR2 YYREEE (reference sequence). V was clipped by 8 bases and J by 3 bases, with 18 bases between them. The CDR3 covers 14 residues. CDR3 DNA: TGTGCCAGACCTCAGGGAGCGGGTAGCTACGAGCAGTACTTC. Translated: CARPQGAGSYEQYF.

The rearrangement joins TRBV6-5 to TRBJ2-5; 7 bases are a match to TRBD2. V trimming: 2 bases; J trimming: 2 bases; junction bases outside the gene matches: 5. CDR3 length: 15 residues. Germline lookup yields CDR1 MNHEY and CDR2 SVGAGI. The chain's CDR3 is CASSYRRGYQETQYF. The CDR3, as DNA: TGTGCCAGCAGTTACAGGCGGGGGTATCAAGAGACCCAGTACTTC.

The rearrangement uses TRBV18 and TRBJ2-7, with a tentative D call TRBD2 (5 bases). The CDR3 runs 13 residues. Germline values: CDR1 KGHSH, CDR2 LQKENI. The V and J ends lost 5 bases and 3 bases respectively, with 11 bases between them. CDR3 amino acids: CASSISAGYEQYF. The CDR3, as DNA: TGTGCCAGCTCAATTTCGGCGGGCTACGAGCAGTACTTC.

The chain couples TRBV19 to TRBJ2-2, with 8 bases aligning to TRBD1. Trimming at V came to 3 bases and at J to 6 bases, leaving 6 bases not matched to a gene. Germline CDR1 reads LNHDA; CDR2 reads SQIVND (reference sequence). The CDR3 runs to 15 residues. The CDR3 DNA sequence: TGTGCCAGTAGTATCTGGCAGGGGGCGGCCGGGGAGCTGTTTTTT. Its translation: CASSIWQGAAGELFF.

V is TRBV6-5 and J is TRBJ2-5; D may be TRBD1 (6 bases). This CDR3 is 13 amino acids long. Germline V gene lookup returns CDR1 MNHEY and CDR2 SVGAGI. The V gene lost 6 bases and the J gene lost 6 bases, with 14 bases spanning the gap. This CDR3 is CASRSGVIKTQYF. As DNA, the CDR3 is TGTGCCAGCAGGTCAGGGGTGATAAAGACCCAGTACTTC.

This clone was picked up a small number of times. The chain carries TRBV1 and TRBJ1-5. TRBV1 is flagged as a pseudogene. CDR3 length: 14 amino acids. The CDR3 sequence is CTSSQAGGNQPQHF. The CDR3 DNA reads TGCACCAGCAGCCAAGCGGGGGGGAATCAGCCCCAGCATTTT.

This clone appeared a single time. This chain links TRBV23-1 with TRBJ2-2; no reliable D call. TRBV23-1 is sorted into the ORF group, with uncertain function. This CDR3 is 17 amino acids long. The germline V and J ends were trimmed by 1 base and 2 bases, with 14 bases remaining between them. The CDR3 DNA sequence: TGCGCCAGCAGTCAATGTTCGAGACAAGACAACACCGGGGAGCTGTTTTTT. Translation: CASSQCSRQDNTGELFF.

J is TRBJ2-2 and V is TRBV5-1; TRBD1 agrees at 9 bases. Trimming removed 7 bases from V and 0 bases from J; junction bases left unmatched: 16. Germline assignment: CDR1 SGHRS and CDR2 YFSETQ. The CDR3 consists of 19 residues. The CDR3 loop is CASRGTGRTNPTNTGELFF. CDR3 DNA sequence: TGCGCCAGCCGGGGGACAGGGAGGACCAACCCTACGAACACCGGGGAGCTGTTTTTT.

This clone was seen a handful of times. This chain joins TRBV7-8 and TRBJ1-3; 7 bases are a match to TRBD1. CDR1 is SGHVS, CDR2 FQNEAQ, per germline. This CDR3 contains 14 residues. The V segment lost 8 bases and the J segment 1 base; nucleotides outside the gene matches: 5. The CDR3 protein is CASAEGASGNTIYF. The CDR3 nucleotides read TGTGCCAGCGCAGAGGGGGCGTCTGGAAACACCATATATTTT.

This clone was seen once. This sequence joins TRBV11-2 and TRBJ2-5; D may correspond to TRBD1 or TRBD2 (6 bases each). The CDR3 totals 15 residues. V was cut by 6 bases and J by 4 bases, with 18 bases left in between. Germline CDR1 SGHAT, CDR2 FQNNGV. The CDR3: CASSPLGGSRETQYF. The CDR3 coding sequence is TGTGCCAGCAGTCCGCTGGGGGGCTCTCGAGAGACCCAGTACTTC.

This clone was counted only a few times. This chain joins TRBV18 and TRBJ2-7; D perhaps matches TRBD1 (6 bases). The V end was cut by 3 bases, the J end by 4 bases, with 10 bases between. The V gene's germline CDR1 is KGHSH and CDR2 LQKENI. The CDR3 is 13 amino acids. This CDR3 reads CASSPPQGYEQYF. The CDR3, as DNA: TGTGCCAGCTCACCCCCCCAGGGGTACGAGCAGTACTTC.

The sample holds a few counts of this clone. Other nucleotide sequences from this sample produce the same CDR3. The chain carries TRBV19 and TRBJ1-3; D unresolved. CDR3 length equals 13 residues. Germline lookup yields CDR1 LNHDA and CDR2 SQIVND (reference sequence). Trimming cost V 5 bases and J 0 bases, with 5 bases left between them. The DNA for the CDR3 is TGTGCCAGTAGTTTAAGCTCTGGAAACACCATATATTTT. This translates into CASSLSSGNTIYF.

This clone was detected only a few times. The chain recombines TRBV9 with TRBJ1-2; D gene ambiguous. The germline gives CDR1 SGDLS, CDR2 YYNGEE. The CDR3 runs 14 residues. The V end was cut by 0 bases, the J end by 1 base, with 7 bases between. The CDR3 region is CASSVEGFNYGYTF. The CDR3, as DNA: TGTGCCAGCAGCGTAGAAGGATTTAACTATGGCTACACCTTC.

This clone has just a few counts. This chain connects TRBV10-3 to TRBJ2-7; 7 bases agree with TRBD1. Trimming took 10 bases from V and 4 from J; bases not matched to a gene: 10. From germline, CDR1 is ENHRY and CDR2 SYGVKD. This CDR3 is built from 13 residues. The CDR3 spells CATGRDSEYEQYF. The DNA for the CDR3 is TGTGCCACCGGCCGGGACAGCGAATACGAGCAGTACTTC.

Regarding this clone: Other DNA sequences within the sample encode an identical CDR3. The rearrangement uses TRBV9 and TRBJ1-5, with a weak D call TRBD1 (6 bases). V lost 0 bases and J lost 4, with 8 bases in between. The CDR3 has 14 amino acids. Germline CDR1 SGDLS, CDR2 YYNGEE. The CDR3 DNA follows: TGTGCCAGCAGCGTAGGGGGGGCAAATCAGCCCCAGCATTTT. Translating gives CASSVGGANQPQHF.

The rearrangement links TRBV11-1 to TRBJ2-7, with D maybe TRBD1 (5 bases). Germline loops: CDR1 SGHAT, CDR2 FQDESV (reference sequence). The V and J ends lost 4 bases and 3 bases respectively, with 13 bases between them. This CDR3 has 14 amino acids. CDR3 amino acids: CASSSIRGIYEQYF. The CDR3 bases are TGTGCCAGCAGCTCCATTAGGGGTATCTACGAGCAGTACTTC.

The chain recombines TRBV27 with TRBJ2-7; TRBD2 agrees at 9 bases. The junction had 1 base not matched to a gene; V was cut back by 2 bases and J by 5 bases. Germline lookup yields CDR1 MNHEY and CDR2 SMNVEV (reference sequence). This CDR3 region has 13 residues. The CDR3 loop is CASSLRLADEQYF. The DNA for the CDR3 is TGTGCCAGCAGTTTACGACTAGCGGACGAGCAGTACTTC.

CDR3 sequence reads: CASSLATGQAYGYTF. CDR3 bases: TGCGCCAGCAGCTTGGCTACGGGACAGGCCTATGGCTACACCTTC. The chain has TRBV5-1 and TRBJ1-2; the match to TRBD1 covers 8 bases. This CDR3 contains 15 residues. Trimming took 0 bases from V and 4 from J; bases not matched to a gene: 5. The germline V gene has CDR1 SGHRS and CDR2 YFSETQ.

This chain connects TRBV7-6 to TRBJ2-4; the D is unclear. V shed 1 base and J shed 2 bases, with 12 bases lying between them. The V gene's germline CDR1 is SGHVS and CDR2 FNYEAQ. The CDR3 runs to 16 residues. The CDR3 bases are TGTGCCAGCAGCTTAGAACCGGCAGCCTCCAAAAACATTCAGTACTTC. Translating it yields CASSLEPAASKNIQYF.

This chain connects TRBV6-5 to TRBJ1-2; D uncertain. The length of the CDR3 is 15 residues. CDR1 and CDR2 (germline): MNHEY, SVGAGI. Deletions cut 6 bases from V and 4 bases from J, with 18 bases between. The CDR3 here is CASSDSGILAYGYTF. Written as DNA, the CDR3 is TGTGCCAGCAGCGATTCGGGGATCCTTGCCTATGGCTACACCTTC.

This chain connects TRBV18 to TRBJ1-1, with 8 bases aligning to TRBD1. Germline V gene data show CDR1 as KGHSH and CDR2 as LQKENI. Unmatched junction bases numbered 8, after V lost 2 bases and J lost 0 bases. CDR3 length: 17 amino acids. The CDR3 region is CASSPFTGTGLNTEAFF. In DNA form, the CDR3 reads TGTGCCAGCTCACCATTCACGGGGACAGGACTGAACACTGAAGCTTTCTTT.

This clone was seen more than once but under ten times. The V call is TRBV7-9, the J call TRBJ1-5; D ambiguous. V gave up 1 base and J gave up 6 bases, with 7 bases separating them. CDR1 and CDR2 (germline): SEHNR, FQNEAQ (reference sequence). The CDR3 has 13 amino acids. Written as DNA, the CDR3 is TGTGCCAGCAGCTTAGGTGGCAGTCAGCCCCAGCATTTT. Its translation: CASSLGGSQPQHF.

The table lists this clone with a few counts. The same CDR3 can be traced to other DNA sequences in this sample. The chain joins TRBV6-5 to TRBJ2-3; D gene unclear. Trimming removed 6 bases from V and 6 bases from J, with 13 bases in between. Germline values: CDR1 MNHEY, CDR2 SVGAGI. The CDR3 loop spans 13 amino acids. CDR3 in DNA: TGTGCCAGCAGCTCCCGGCCCGCCGATACGCAGTATTTT. It codes for CASSSRPADTQYF.

The chain links TRBV10-3 to TRBJ1-1; D call uncertain. Trimming stripped 3 bases from V and 5 bases from J, with 7 bases between. Looked up from germline, CDR1 is ENHRY and CDR2 is SYGVKD. The CDR3 length is 12 residues. The CDR3 here is CAISEHQTEAFF. The CDR3 nucleotides read TGTGCCATCAGTGAACACCAGACTGAAGCTTTCTTT.

This chain uses TRBV5-1 with TRBJ2-7, with 7 bases fitting TRBD1. Unmatched junction bases numbered 19, after V lost 3 bases and J lost 4 bases. Looked up from germline, CDR1 is SGHRS and CDR2 is YFSETQ. The CDR3 extends over 18 amino acids. The CDR3 DNA sequence: TGCGCCAGCAGCTCCTACCCGGTTGACAGGGATCTTGGGTACGAGCAGTACTTC. Protein product: CASSSYPVDRDLGYEQYF.

This chain joins TRBV11-1 and TRBJ1-2; 8 nucleotides agree with TRBD1. CDR1 and CDR2 from the germline V gene are SGHAT and FQDESV (reference sequence). The CDR3 runs 18 residues. J lost 6 bases, V lost 4 bases, and 19 bases had no gene match. The CDR3 region is CASSSPHNKPGGVHGYTF. CDR3 nucleotides: TGTGCCAGCAGCTCTCCGCATAATAAGCCAGGGGGCGTTCATGGCTACACCTTC.

This clone was seen only a few times. The chain joins TRBV5-1 to TRBJ2-3, with a tentative D call TRBD1 (5 bases). Germline V gives CDR1 SGHRS, CDR2 YFSETQ. CDR3 length equals 11 residues. With 4 bases removed from V and 14 bases from J, the gap between germline ends came to 14 bases. The CDR3 spells CASSLGPISYF. In DNA, the CDR3 is TGCGCCAGCAGCCTGGGGCCGATATCGTATTTT.

The chain couples TRBV29-1 to TRBJ2-7; TRBD1 matches at 11 bases. This CDR3 comprises 15 residues. Germline V gene sequence: CDR1 SQVTM, CDR2 ANQGSEA. V shed 3 bases, J shed 5 bases, and the junction held 9 bases outside the gene matches. In nucleotides, the CDR3 is TGCAGCGTTGAGCCCATAGTGGGACAGGGGGACGAGCAGTACTTC. It encodes CSVEPIVGQGDEQYF.

CDR3 loop: CASSPGVAGGRETQYF. The CDR3 DNA follows: TGTGCCAGCAGCCCCGGAGTAGCGGGAGGACGGGAGACCCAGTACTTC. The genes are TRBV11-3 and TRBJ2-5; TRBD2 agrees at 10 bases. The CDR3 sequence is 16 residues long. V lost 5 bases, J lost 5 bases, and 11 bases stayed unmatched. The V gene's germline CDR1 is SGHNT and CDR2 YENEEA. The full variable domain, in which reference TRBV11-3 and TRBJ2-5 provide the parts outside the CDR3, is EAGVVQSPRYKIIEKKQPVAFWCNPISGHNTLYWYLQNLGQGPELLIRYENEEAVDDSQLPKDRFSAERLKGVDSTLKIQPAELGDSAVYLCASSPGVAGGRETQYFGPGTRLLVL.